This entry features one T cell receptor (beta chain) sequence. Its specificity is not known. This entry belongs to a study of cytomegalovirus exposure and HLA in healthy donors. Findings of the study overall: CMV serostatus was the sole immune exposure data available. About 87% or about 30% of the time was how often most TCR beta V segments were productive, according to an earlier analysis. V segments that were indistinguishable, TRBV6-2 and TRBV6-3 among them, were omitted from analysis.

PCR employed 60 Vbeta and 13 Jbeta primers. Profiling relied on immunoSEQ multiplex PCR, and the TCRdb table lists in-frame clones only, not all of them. The data contain some 140,000 clones, 70% to 80% of them seen just once; the ten biggest clones take up approximately 6.2%. From germline, CDR1 is SGHTA and CDR2 FQGNSA. The CDR3 consists of 12 residues. V was clipped by 5 bases and J by 5 bases; unmatched bases: 1. Sequencing input: PBMCs. The sequence was collected from a man in his forties or fifties in good health and CMV-seropositive. V usage is TRBV7-2 and J usage is TRBJ1-2, with TRBD1 matching 8 bases. The CDR3 loop reads CASSRTGYGYTF. In DNA form, the CDR3 reads TGTGCCAGCAGCAGGACAGGGTATGGCTACACCTTC. Supplemented by reference TRBV7-2 and TRBJ1-2, the full variable domain reads GAGVSQSPSNKVTEKGKDVELRCDPISGHTALYWYRQSLGQGLEFLIYFQGNSAPDKSGLPSDRFSAERTGGSVSTLTIQRTQQEDSAVYLCASSRTGYGYTFGSGTRLTVV.